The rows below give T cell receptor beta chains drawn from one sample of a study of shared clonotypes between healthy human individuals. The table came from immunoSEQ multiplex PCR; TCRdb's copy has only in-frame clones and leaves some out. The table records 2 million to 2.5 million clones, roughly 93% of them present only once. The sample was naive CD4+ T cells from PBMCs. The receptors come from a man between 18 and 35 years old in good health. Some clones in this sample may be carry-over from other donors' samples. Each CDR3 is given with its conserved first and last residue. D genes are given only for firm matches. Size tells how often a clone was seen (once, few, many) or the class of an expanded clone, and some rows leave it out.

TGTGCCAGCAGCTTAAGCGGCTACAATGAGCAGTTCTTC	CASSLSGYNEQFF	TRBJ2-1	-	-	TRBV7-3
TGTGCCAGCAGCCTAACAAAAGGGGTATCTGGAAACACCATATATTTT	CASSLTKGVSGNTIYF	TRBJ1-3	-	-	TRBV28
TGTGCCAGCAGCTTAGCGGGCGGGTCCCTCTACAATGAGCAGTTCTTC	CASSLAGGSLYNEQFF	TRBJ2-1	-	-	TRBV7-2
TGTGCCAGCAGTGAATCCAGGGGAAGCAATCAGCCCCAGCATTTT	CASSESRGSNQPQHF	TRBJ1-5	-	-	TRBV2
TGTGCCAGCTCACCAGGGACAGGGCCTTCCTACGAGCAGTACTTC	CASSPGTGPSYEQYF	TRBJ2-7	TRBD1	-	TRBV18
TGTGCCAGTAGTATACGGAGGAGAGACAATCAGCCCCAGCATTTT	CASSIRRRDNQPQHF	TRBJ1-5	-	few	TRBV19
TGTGCCAGCAGTAGGGGCTGGGACTCGGGCGACACTGAAGCTTTCTTT	CASSRGWDSGDTEAFF	TRBJ1-1	-	-	TRBV28
TGTGCCAGCAGTCGGGGACTAGCGGGAGCGGGCTACGAGCAGTACTTC	CASSRGLAGAGYEQYF	TRBJ2-7	TRBD2	once	TRBV2
TGTGCCAGCAGCCAGGGACAGGGGTGGACTGAAGCTTTCTTT	CASSQGQGWTEAFF	TRBJ1-1	TRBD1	-	TRBV14
TGCGCCAGCAGTGAAAGTGGAGGGCGACAGTACTTC	CASSESGGRQYF	TRBJ2-7	-	once	TRBV10-1
TGTGCCAGCAGTTTATGGGAAAGCCTTCAGGGGCCTAACTATGGCTACACCTTC	CASSLWESLQGPNYGYTF	TRBJ1-2	-	-	TRBV28
TGTGCCAGCAGCTTAGATCAGCCAGGTACTGGAAACACCATATATTTT	CASSLDQPGTGNTIYF	TRBJ1-3	-	-	TRBV11-2
TGCGCCAGCAGCCGTACTACAGGGTCCTATAGCAATCAGCCCCAGCATTTT	CASSRTTGSYSNQPQHF	TRBJ1-5	-	-	TRBV5-1
TGTGCCAGCAGCTTAGGCTCAAGTACTGAAGCTTTCTTT	CASSLGSSTEAFF	TRBJ1-1	-	-	TRBV7-7
TGTGCCAGCAGCAAAGAACAGGACTACCACGACTACGAGCAGTACTTC	CASSKEQDYHDYEQYF	TRBJ2-7	-	-	TRBV21-1
TGTGCCAGCACCAGGACTAGCGGGAGGGCCGTCACCGGGGAGCTGTTTTTT	CASTRTSGRAVTGELFF	TRBJ2-2	TRBD2	-	TRBV5-8
TGTGCCAGCAGTGAGCTTCCGGGACAGGGGGGCACAGATACGCAGTATTTT	CASSELPGQGGTDTQYF	TRBJ2-3	TRBD1	-	TRBV6-1
TGTGCCAGCAGCTTAGCCCCGGGACAGACGTCAAATGAGCAGTTCTTC	CASSLAPGQTSNEQFF	TRBJ2-1	TRBD1	-	TRBV11-2
TGTGCCTGGACATCCTTAACGGGAAACACCATATATTTT	CAWTSLTGNTIYF	TRBJ1-3	-	-	TRBV30
TGTGCCAGCAGTGAAGTAGGGGACTCCTACGAGCAGTACTTC	CASSEVGDSYEQYF	TRBJ2-7	-	-	TRBV25-1
TGTGCCAGCTCGCGACAGGGAAGCGGCACCGGGGAGCTGTTTTTT	CASSRQGSGTGELFF	TRBJ2-2	TRBD1	-	TRBV18
TGTGCCTGGCATAGCGGGAGGAACACCGGGGAGCTGTTTTTT	CAWHSGRNTGELFF	TRBJ2-2	TRBD2	-	TRBV30
TGTGCCAGCCCCTGTTGGGGACACGCTTTCTTT	CASPCWGHAFF	TRBJ1-1	-	-	TRBV5-6
TGCGCCAGCAGAAGTGCCGGGAAGATCTACGAGCAGTACTTC	CASRSAGKIYEQYF	TRBJ2-7	-	-	TRBV10-2
TGTGCCAGCAGTCTGACTACGATCTACGAGCAGTACTTC	CASSLTTIYEQYF	TRBJ2-7	-	-	TRBV28
TGTGCCAGCAGCGCCTCGGGGAAGTCCTACGAGCAGTACTTC	CASSASGKSYEQYF	TRBJ2-7	-	-	TRBV5-4
TGTGCCAGCAGCGCCTCACTAGCAGCCACAGATACGCAGTATTTT	CASSASLAATDTQYF	TRBJ2-3	-	-	TRBV9
TGTGCCAGTAGTAAGGGGCAGGCAACAACTAATGAAAAACTGTTTTTT	CASSKGQATTNEKLFF	TRBJ1-4	-	-	TRBV19
TGTGCCAGCAGCGTCCGAGGGGACACGGGGGGCTACACCTTC	CASSVRGDTGGYTF	TRBJ1-2	-	-	TRBV9
TGTGCCAGCAGCGGGCAACCGGGAAACTATGGCTACACCTTC	CASSGQPGNYGYTF	TRBJ1-2	-	-	TRBV9
TGTGCCAGCAGTTTACGGGCAGCGGGAGGGCCCTACGAGCAGTACTTC	CASSLRAAGGPYEQYF	TRBJ2-7	TRBD2	-	TRBV28
TGTGCCAGCTCACCCAGTCAGGGCGCCTACAATGAGCAGTTCTTC	CASSPSQGAYNEQFF	TRBJ2-1	-	-	TRBV18
TGCAGCGTTGCCGGCGGGATAGAGACCCAGTACTTC	CSVAGGIETQYF	TRBJ2-5	-	-	TRBV29-1
TGTGCCAGCCGCAGGGGGTTTCCCTACGAGCAGTACTTC	CASRRGFPYEQYF	TRBJ2-7	TRBD1	-	TRBV27
TGTGCCAGCAGCCGCTCCACTAGCGTTAGCTCCTACGAGCAGTACTTC	CASSRSTSVSSYEQYF	TRBJ2-7	TRBD2	-	TRBV4-2
TGTGCCAGCAGCATGACAGGGAAGCCTCAAGAGACCCAGTACTTC	CASSMTGKPQETQYF	TRBJ2-5	TRBD1	-	TRBV5-6
TGTGCCAGCAGTGGAGGACTAGGTTACGAGCAGTACTTC	CASSGGLGYEQYF	TRBJ2-7	TRBD2	once	TRBV2
TGTGCCACCAGCAGAACCGGGGTGATATATGGCTACACCTTC	CATSRTGVIYGYTF	TRBJ1-2	-	once	TRBV15
TGTGCCAGCACTCGTGAGGAAGGGACGCCTAAACAGCCCCAGCATTTT	CASTREEGTPKQPQHF	TRBJ1-5	-	-	TRBV6-6